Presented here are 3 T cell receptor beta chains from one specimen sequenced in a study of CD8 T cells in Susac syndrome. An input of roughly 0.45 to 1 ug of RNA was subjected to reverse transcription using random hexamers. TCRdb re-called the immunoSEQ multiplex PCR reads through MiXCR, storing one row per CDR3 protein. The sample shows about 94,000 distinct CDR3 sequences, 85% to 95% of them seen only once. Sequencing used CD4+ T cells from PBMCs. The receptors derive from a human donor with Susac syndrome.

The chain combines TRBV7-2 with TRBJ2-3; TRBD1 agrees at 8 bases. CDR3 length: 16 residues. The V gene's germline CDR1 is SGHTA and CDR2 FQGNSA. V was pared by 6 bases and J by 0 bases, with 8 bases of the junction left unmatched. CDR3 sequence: CASRKVGTGSTDTQYF. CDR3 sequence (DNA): TGTGCCAGCAGGAAGGTTGGGACAGGTAGCACAGATACGCAGTATTTT.

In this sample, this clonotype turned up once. The CDR3 coding sequence is TGCAGCGTTGAAGGGTGGGGGGATGCGACGCAGTATTTT. It yields the protein CSVEGWGDATQYF. The chain joins TRBV29-1 to TRBJ2-3; weak D call: TRBD2 (6 bases). Trimming stripped 1 base from V and 9 bases from J, with 14 bases between. The CDR3 contains 13 residues. The germline gives CDR1 SQVTM, CDR2 ANQGSEA.

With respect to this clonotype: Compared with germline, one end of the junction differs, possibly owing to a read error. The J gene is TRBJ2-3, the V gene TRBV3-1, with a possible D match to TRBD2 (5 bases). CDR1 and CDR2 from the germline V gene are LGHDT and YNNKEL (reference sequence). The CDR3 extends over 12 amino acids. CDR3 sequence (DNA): TGTGCCAGCAGCCAAGATCCCGGGAAAAGGGATTTT. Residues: CASSQDPGKRDF.